The 4 T cell receptor beta chains below were found in one sample sequenced in a study of blood T cell repertoires in COVID-19 (dated by TCRdb to 2018 to 2021). The method behind the library was the immunoSEQ multiplex PCR assay. The source is immuneACCESS, and TCRdb retained only in-frame sequences with V and J called. Part of the clones is not carried over; for the studies checked, unresolved V genes explain less than half of this, and the remainder is unexplained. Counted in this sample were roughly 200,000 clones; about 85% of them appeared once. The top ten hold less than 2% of the sample. The specimen was peripheral blood. The receptors here all came from a man aged 65-85 years with acute or convalescent COVID-19.

The chain combines TRBV7-2 with TRBJ1-4; maybe TRBD1 (6 bases). The CDR3 has 14 amino acids. V was trimmed by 5 bases and J by 7 bases, leaving 14 bases between them. Germline V gene data show CDR1 as SGHTA and CDR2 as FQGNSA. CDR3 sequence: CASSATGPREKLFF. CDR3 bases: TGTGCCAGCAGCGCCACAGGGCCGCGTGAAAAACTGTTTTTT.

The chain combines TRBV7-2 with TRBJ1-4, with 9 bases aligning to TRBD1. The germline gives CDR1 SGHTA, CDR2 FQGNSA. J was trimmed by 0 bases and V by 3 bases; bases with no gene match: 11. This CDR3 spans 19 amino acids. The CDR3 DNA reads TGTGCCAGCAGCTTGACGGAGGGACAGGGATTTTCAACTAATGAAAAACTGTTTTTT. It translates to CASSLTEGQGFSTNEKLFF.

The chain recombines TRBV29-1 with TRBJ2-2; D might be TRBD1 (7 bases). The CDR3 is 13 amino acids. Germline V gives CDR1 SQVTM, CDR2 ANQGSEA. Trimming shortened V by 7 bases and J by 3 bases, and 12 bases separated the two germline ends. CDR3 in DNA: TGCAGCGGGGGGGACAGAGACACCGGGGAGCTGTTTTTT. It translates to CSGGDRDTGELFF.

The chain is built from TRBV24-1 and TRBJ2-5; possibly TRBD2 for D (6 bases). CDR3 length: 15 amino acids. V lost 0 bases to trimming and J lost 4 bases, with 11 bases between them. The germline V gene has CDR1 KGHDR and CDR2 SFDVKD. Here the CDR3 DNA reads TGTGCCACCAGTGATTTGCAACCGGGAGCAGAGACCCAGTACTTC. This codes for CATSDLQPGAETQYF.